This T cell receptor beta chain was identified during a study of blood T cell repertoires in COVID-19. Overall study: Researchers got acute and convalescent COVID-19 samples from the United States, Italy and Spain. Sources were T cells, B-cell-depleted T cells, or PBMCs; the material itself was cDNA or gDNA.

Study processing details: Estimates of nucleated cell counts were drawn from the amplification of reference gene primers. TCRdb keeps only in-frame clones here, not all; method: immunoSEQ multiplex PCR. The DNA gave D and trimming, while V, J and clone size come from that table. The repertoire has tens of thousands of clones, around 74% of them found once; the top ten carry 6.4%. Only a few counts were recorded for this clone. This CDR3 spans 12 amino acids. The J gene is TRBJ1-3, the V gene TRBV21-1. TRBV21-1 corresponds to a pseudogene. The TCR sequence derives from a woman between 45 and 60 years old with active or convalescent COVID-19. Input material: peripheral blood. CDR3 protein: CASEDSGNTIYF. DNA for the CDR3: TGTGCCAGCGAGGACTCTGGAAACACCATATATTTT.